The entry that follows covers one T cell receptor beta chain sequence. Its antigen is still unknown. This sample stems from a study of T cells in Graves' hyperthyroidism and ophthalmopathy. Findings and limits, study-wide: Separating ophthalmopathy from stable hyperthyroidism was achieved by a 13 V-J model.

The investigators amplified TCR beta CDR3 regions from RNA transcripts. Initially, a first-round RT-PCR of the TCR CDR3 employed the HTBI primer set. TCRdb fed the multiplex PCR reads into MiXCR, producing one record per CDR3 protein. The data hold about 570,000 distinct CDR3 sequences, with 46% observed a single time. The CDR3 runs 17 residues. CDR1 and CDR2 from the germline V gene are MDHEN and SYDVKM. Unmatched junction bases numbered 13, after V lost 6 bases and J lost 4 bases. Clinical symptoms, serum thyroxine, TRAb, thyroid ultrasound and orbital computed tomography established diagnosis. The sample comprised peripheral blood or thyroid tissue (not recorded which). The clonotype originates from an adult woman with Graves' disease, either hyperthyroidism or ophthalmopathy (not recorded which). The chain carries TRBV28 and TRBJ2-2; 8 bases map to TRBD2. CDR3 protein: CASSYRPWTSRTGELFF. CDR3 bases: TGTGCCAGCAGCTATAGACCGTGGACTAGCCGCACCGGGGAGCTGTTTTTT.